In its sample, the clone carrying this T cell receptor beta chain was seen once. The sample originates from a study of blood T cell repertoires in COVID-19. Study-wide context: Samples came from the United States, Italy and Spain, spanning acute and convalescent COVID-19. PBMCs, B-cell-depleted T cells, or T cells provided the cDNA or gDNA that made up the material.

The protocol was immunoSEQ multiplex PCR, while the TCRdb copy is restricted to in-frame clones and leaves out a portion. In the table there are 250,000 to 300,000 clones, approximately 77% of which are singletons. The CDR3 is made up of 12 amino acids. From germline, CDR1 is SEHNR and CDR2 FQNEAQ (reference sequence). Trimming pared 6 bases from V and 0 bases from J, leaving 3 bases between. The chain uses TRBV7-9 and TRBJ1-3; unclear D gene. The sequenced sample consisted of peripheral blood. This clonotype was obtained from a young woman with acute or convalescent COVID-19. Here the CDR3 reads CASSYSGNTIYF. The CDR3 coding sequence is TGTGCCAGCAGTTACTCTGGAAACACCATATATTTT. Looking up the rest from reference TRBV7-9 and TRBJ1-3 gives the full variable domain: DTGVSQNPRHKITKRGQNVTFRCDPISEHNRLYWYRQTLGQGPEFLTYFQNEAQLEKSRLLSDRFSAERPKGSFSTLEIQRTEQGDSAMYLCASSYSGNTIYFGEGSWLTVV.